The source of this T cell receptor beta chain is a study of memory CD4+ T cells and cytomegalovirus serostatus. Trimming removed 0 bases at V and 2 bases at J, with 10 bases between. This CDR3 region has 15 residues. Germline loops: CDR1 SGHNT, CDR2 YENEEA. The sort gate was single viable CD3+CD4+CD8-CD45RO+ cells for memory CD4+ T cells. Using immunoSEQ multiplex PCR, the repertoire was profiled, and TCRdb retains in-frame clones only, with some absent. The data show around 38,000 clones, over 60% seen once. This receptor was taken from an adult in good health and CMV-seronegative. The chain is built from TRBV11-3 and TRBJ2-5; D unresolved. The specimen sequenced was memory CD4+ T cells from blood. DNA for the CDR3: TGTGCCAGCAGCTTAGACGGAACAGAGCAAGAGACCCAGTACTTC. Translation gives CASSLDGTEQETQYF. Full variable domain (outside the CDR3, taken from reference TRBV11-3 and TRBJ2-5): EAGVVQSPRYKIIEKKQPVAFWCNPISGHNTLYWYLQNLGQGPELLIRYENEEAVDDSQLPKDRFSAERLKGVDSTLKIQPAELGDSAVYLCASSLDGTEQETQYFGPGTRLLVL.